The clone carrying this T cell receptor (beta chain) was picked up a small number of times. Its target is unknown. Just one base apart from a much larger clone, this may be a read error. The same CDR3 also results from other DNA sequences found in this sample. Cells sorted by CD45RO/CCR7/CD25/CD127/CD95/CD27 comprised CD4+ naive, central memory, regulatory and stem cell-like memory cells. This sample is drawn from a study of beta chain features in type 1 diabetes. Expressed TCRB transcripts were sequenced, since all the RNA that had been isolated was reverse transcribed. The table came from immunoSEQ multiplex PCR; TCRdb's copy has only in-frame clones and leaves some out. This table has some 700,000 clones, around 15% appearing once. Trimming took off 3 bases at V and 3 bases at J, with 1 base between the two ends. Per germline, CDR1 SEHNR and CDR2 FQNEAQ (reference sequence). The CDR3 consists of 11 residues.

Findings and limits, study-wide: Healthy donors had naive, central memory and Treg TCRB repertoires that appeared less similar than those seen among patients. Shorter TCRB CDR3s, moderately but significantly so, marked every one of the four CD4+ subsets in Type 1 diabetes patients. VDJ junctions from patients with type 1 diabetes contained fewer insertions and more deletions.

Sequenced: naive CD4+ T cells from blood. The V call is TRBV7-9, the J call TRBJ2-3; the D is unclear. The receptor was derived from a young man with type 1 diabetes. The CDR3 bases are TGTGCCAGCAGCTTTACAGATACGCAGTATTTT. The encoded protein is CASSFTDTQYF.